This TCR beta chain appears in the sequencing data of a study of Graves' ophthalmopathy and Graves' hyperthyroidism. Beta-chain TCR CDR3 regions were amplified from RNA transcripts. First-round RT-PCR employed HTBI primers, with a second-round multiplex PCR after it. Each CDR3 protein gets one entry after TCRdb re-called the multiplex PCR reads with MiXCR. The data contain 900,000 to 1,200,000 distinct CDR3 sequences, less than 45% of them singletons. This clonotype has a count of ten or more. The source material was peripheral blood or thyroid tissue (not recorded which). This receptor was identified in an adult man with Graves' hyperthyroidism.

CDR3 loop: CSVERRNQETQYF. The DNA of the CDR3 is TGCAGCGTTGAACGGCGGAACCAAGAGACCCAGTACTTC. The rearrangement uses TRBV29-1 and TRBJ2-5, with unresolved D. The CDR3 loop spans 13 amino acids. CDR1 and CDR2 (germline): SQVTM, ANQGSEA. The germline V and J ends were trimmed by 2 bases and 0 bases, with 7 bases remaining between them.